This T cell receptor (beta chain) is drawn from a study of CD8+ T cells in alopecia areata. Extracted from the samples, RNA was reverse transcribed into cDNA to serve as the sequencing template. TCRdb's table, derived via immunoSEQ multiplex PCR, lists solely in-frame clones and lacks some. The sample has about 180,000 clones; more than 60% are singletons. The receptor comes from a human donor with alopecia areata. The source was CD4+ T cells sorted from blood, collected at week 0.

The CDR3 reads CASSSGLLQETQYF. The DNA of the CDR3 is TGTGCCAGCAGCTCGGGACTACTGCAAGAGACCCAGTACTTC. The V and J genes are TRBV7-2 and TRBJ2-5, with 7 nucleotides matching TRBD2. V shed 4 bases and J 2 bases; nucleotides not matched to a gene: 4. CDR1 is SGHTA, CDR2 FQGNSA, per germline. The CDR3 spans 14 residues.